These 2 T cell receptor beta chains share one sample of origin, sequenced in a study of monozygotic twins with cystic fibrosis. Assay: immunoSEQ multiplex PCR; the TCRdb copy retains only in-frame clones and omits some. Among 30,000 to 35,000 clones listed, approximately 72% were seen once. The sequencing input was blood. These receptor sequences come from a girl aged 5-17 years with cystic fibrosis.

The V and J genes are TRBV7-9 and TRBJ2-3; 7 bases align to TRBD2. The CDR3 runs 16 residues. Germline CDR1 reads SEHNR; CDR2 reads FQNEAQ (reference sequence). Trimming cost V 0 bases and J 2 bases; bases outside gene matches: 5. The CDR3 loop reads CASSLALASFTDTQYF. The CDR3 region has the DNA TGTGCCAGCAGCTTAGCACTAGCGTCCTTCACAGATACGCAGTATTTT. The whole variable domain, filled in from reference TRBV7-9 and TRBJ2-3, reads DTGVSQNPRHKITKRGQNVTFRCDPISEHNRLYWYRQTLGQGPEFLTYFQNEAQLEKSRLLSDRFSAERPKGSFSTLEIQRTEQGDSAMYLCASSLALASFTDTQYFGPGTRLTVL.

This clone appeared once. V usage is TRBV9 and J usage is TRBJ2-5, with a weak D call TRBD2 (7 bases). Germline CDR1 reads SGDLS; CDR2 reads YYNGEE. V was pared by 4 bases and J by 2 bases, with 18 bases between. This CDR3 contains 16 residues. CDR3 DNA sequence: TGTGCCAGCAGCCCGCGGGGGACAATTTTTCAAGAGACCCAGTACTTC. Translation: CASSPRGTIFQETQYF.